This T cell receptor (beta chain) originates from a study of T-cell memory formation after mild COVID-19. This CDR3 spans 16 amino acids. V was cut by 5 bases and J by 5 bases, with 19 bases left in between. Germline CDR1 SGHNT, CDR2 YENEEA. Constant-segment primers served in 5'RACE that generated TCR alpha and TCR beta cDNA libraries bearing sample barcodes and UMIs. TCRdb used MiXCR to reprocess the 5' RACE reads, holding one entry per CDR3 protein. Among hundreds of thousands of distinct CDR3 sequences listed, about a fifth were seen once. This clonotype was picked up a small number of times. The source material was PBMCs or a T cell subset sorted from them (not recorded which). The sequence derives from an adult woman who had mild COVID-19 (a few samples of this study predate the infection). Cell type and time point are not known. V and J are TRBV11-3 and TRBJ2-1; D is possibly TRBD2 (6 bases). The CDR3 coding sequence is TGTGCCAGCAGCCCACCTGAGCGCGGGACTGACAATGAGCAGTTCTTC. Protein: CASSPPERGTDNEQFF. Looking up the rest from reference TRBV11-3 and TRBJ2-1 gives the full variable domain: EAGVVQSPRYKIIEKKQPVAFWCNPISGHNTLYWYLQNLGQGPELLIRYENEEAVDDSQLPKDRFSAERLKGVDSTLKIQPAELGDSAVYLCASSPPERGTDNEQFFGPGTRLTVL.